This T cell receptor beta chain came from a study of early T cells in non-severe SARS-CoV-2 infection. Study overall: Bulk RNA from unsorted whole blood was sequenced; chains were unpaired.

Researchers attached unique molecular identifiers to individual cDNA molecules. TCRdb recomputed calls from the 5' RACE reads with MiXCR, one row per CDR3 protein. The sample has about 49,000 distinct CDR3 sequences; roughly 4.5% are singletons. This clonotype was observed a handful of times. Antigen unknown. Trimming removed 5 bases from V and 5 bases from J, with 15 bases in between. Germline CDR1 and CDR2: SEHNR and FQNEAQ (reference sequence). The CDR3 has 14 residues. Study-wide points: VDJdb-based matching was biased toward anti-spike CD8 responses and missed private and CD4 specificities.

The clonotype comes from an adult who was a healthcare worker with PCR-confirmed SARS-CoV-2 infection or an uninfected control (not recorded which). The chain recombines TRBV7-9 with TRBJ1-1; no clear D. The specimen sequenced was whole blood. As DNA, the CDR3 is TGTGCCAGCAGCAATTACAGCTCTCGGACTGAAGCTTTCTTT. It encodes CASSNYSSRTEAFF.